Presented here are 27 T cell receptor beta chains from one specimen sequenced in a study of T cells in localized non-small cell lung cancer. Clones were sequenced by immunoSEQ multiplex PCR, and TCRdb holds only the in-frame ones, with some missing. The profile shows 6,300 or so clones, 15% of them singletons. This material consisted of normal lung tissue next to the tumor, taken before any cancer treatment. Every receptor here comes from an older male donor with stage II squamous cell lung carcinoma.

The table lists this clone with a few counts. CDR3 sequence: CASSRGNRGFTGELFF. The CDR3, as DNA: TGTGCCAGCAGCCGAGGGAACAGGGGGTTCACCGGGGAGCTGTTTTTT. The chain uses TRBV7-5 and TRBJ2-2; the D call TRBD1 from the table was never checked on the DNA. TRBV7-5 is labeled a pseudogene. This CDR3 has 16 amino acids.

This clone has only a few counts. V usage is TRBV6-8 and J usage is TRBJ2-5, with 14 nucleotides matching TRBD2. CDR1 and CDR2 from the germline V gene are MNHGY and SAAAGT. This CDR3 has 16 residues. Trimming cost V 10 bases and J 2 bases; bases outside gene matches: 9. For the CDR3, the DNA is TGTGCCATCAGCCCGGGACTAGCGGGGGATCAAGAGACCCAGTACTTC. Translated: CAISPGLAGDQETQYF.

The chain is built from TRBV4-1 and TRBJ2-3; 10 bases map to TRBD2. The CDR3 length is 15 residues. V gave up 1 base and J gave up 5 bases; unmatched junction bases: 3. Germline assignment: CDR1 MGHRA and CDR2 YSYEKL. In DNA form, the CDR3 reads TGCGCCAGCAGCCAAGTGATAGCGGGAGGAGATACGCAGTATTTT. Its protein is CASSQVIAGGDTQYF.

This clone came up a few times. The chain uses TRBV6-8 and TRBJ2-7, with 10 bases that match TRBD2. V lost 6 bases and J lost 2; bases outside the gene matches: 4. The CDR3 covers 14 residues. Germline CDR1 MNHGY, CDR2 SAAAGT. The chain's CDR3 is CASRPSGSPYEQYF. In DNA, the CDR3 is TGTGCCAGCAGGCCTAGCGGGAGTCCCTACGAGCAGTACTTC.

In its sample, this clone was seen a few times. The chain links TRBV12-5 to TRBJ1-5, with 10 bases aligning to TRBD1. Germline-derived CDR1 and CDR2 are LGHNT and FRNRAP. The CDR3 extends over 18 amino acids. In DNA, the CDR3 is TGTGCCAGCTGCTCCGGGACAGGGGAATCAACGAGCAATCAGCCCCAGCATTTT. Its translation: CASCSGTGESTSNQPQHF. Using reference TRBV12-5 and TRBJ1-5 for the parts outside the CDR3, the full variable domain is DARVTQTPRHKVTEMGQEVTMRCQPILGHNTVFWYRQTMMQGLELLAYFRNRAPLDDSGMPKDRFSAEMPDATLATLKIQPSEPRDSAVYFCASCSGTGESTSNQPQHFGDGTRLSIL.

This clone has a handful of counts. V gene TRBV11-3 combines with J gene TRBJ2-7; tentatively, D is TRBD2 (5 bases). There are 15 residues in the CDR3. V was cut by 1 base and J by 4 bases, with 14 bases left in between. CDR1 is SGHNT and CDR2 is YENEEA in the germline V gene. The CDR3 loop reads CASSLGVGAAYEQYF. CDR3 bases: TGTGCCAGCAGCTTAGGAGTGGGAGCGGCATACGAGCAGTACTTC.

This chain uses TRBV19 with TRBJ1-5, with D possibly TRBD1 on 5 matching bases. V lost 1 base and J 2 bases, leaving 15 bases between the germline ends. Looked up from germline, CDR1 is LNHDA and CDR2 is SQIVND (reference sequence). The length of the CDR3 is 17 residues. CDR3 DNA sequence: TGTGCCAGTAGTATAGGTCTCGGGGGGAGAGGCAATCAGCCCCAGCATTTT. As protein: CASSIGLGGRGNQPQHF.

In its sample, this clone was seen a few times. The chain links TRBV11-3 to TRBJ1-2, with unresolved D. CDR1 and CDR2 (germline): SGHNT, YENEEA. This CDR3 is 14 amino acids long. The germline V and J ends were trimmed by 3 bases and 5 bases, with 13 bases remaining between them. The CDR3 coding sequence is TGTGCCAGCAGCTTGAGGGCCGATAGGTATGGCTACACCTTC. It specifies CASSLRADRYGYTF.

The DNA of the CDR3 is TGCAGCGTTGAGGCGTTAACGGGGAAGACCCAGTACTTC. Translation gives CSVEALTGKTQYF. The genes are TRBV29-1 and TRBJ2-5, with D maybe TRBD2 (5 bases). V was shortened by 3 bases and J by 6 bases, with 14 bases between the two germline ends. Germline CDR1 and CDR2: SQVTM and ANQGSEA. This CDR3 comprises 13 residues.

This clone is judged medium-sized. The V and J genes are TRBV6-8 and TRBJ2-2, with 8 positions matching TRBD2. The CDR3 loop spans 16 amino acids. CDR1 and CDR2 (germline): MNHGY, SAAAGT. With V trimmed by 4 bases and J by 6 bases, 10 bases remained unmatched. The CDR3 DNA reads TGTGCCAGCAGTTTGGGATCGGGAGGGGACGCCGGGGAGCTGTTTTTT. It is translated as CASSLGSGGDAGELFF.

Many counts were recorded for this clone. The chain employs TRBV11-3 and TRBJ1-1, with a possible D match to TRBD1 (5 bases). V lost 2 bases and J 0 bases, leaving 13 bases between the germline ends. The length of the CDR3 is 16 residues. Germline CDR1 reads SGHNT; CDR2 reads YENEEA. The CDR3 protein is CASSLIPGTMNTEAFF. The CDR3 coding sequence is TGTGCCAGCAGCTTAATTCCGGGGACCATGAACACTGAAGCTTTCTTT.

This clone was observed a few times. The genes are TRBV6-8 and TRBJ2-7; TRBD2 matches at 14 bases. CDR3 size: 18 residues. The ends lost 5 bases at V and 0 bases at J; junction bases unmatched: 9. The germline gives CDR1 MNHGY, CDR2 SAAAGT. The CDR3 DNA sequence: TGTGCCAGCAGTAGACTAGCGGGAGGGACAACCCTCTCCTACGAGCAGTACTTC. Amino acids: CASSRLAGGTTLSYEQYF.

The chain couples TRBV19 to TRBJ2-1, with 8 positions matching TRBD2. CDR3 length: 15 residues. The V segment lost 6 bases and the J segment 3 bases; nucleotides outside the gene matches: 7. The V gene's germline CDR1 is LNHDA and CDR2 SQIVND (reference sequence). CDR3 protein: CASRPRGGIYNEQFF. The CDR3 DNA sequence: TGTGCCAGTAGGCCACGGGGGGGTATCTACAATGAGCAGTTCTTC.

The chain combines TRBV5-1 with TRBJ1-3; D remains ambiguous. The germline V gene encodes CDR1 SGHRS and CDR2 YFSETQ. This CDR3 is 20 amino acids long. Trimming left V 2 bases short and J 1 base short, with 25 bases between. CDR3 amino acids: CASSFGSLDHRVVSGNTIYF. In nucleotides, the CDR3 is TGCGCCAGCAGCTTCGGGTCCTTAGATCATCGAGTAGTTTCTGGAAACACCATATATTTT.

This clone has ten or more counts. CDR3 in DNA: TGTGCCAGCAGGGGGAGCGGGGCCCCCCGGGGAGATACGCAGTATTTT. Translating gives CASRGSGAPRGDTQYF. The chain combines TRBV6-8 with TRBJ2-3, with TRBD2 matching over 7 bases. The CDR3 totals 16 residues. Germline V gives CDR1 MNHGY, CDR2 SAAAGT. V lost 6 bases and J lost 5; bases outside the gene matches: 14.

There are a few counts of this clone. The DNA for the CDR3 is TGTGCCAGCACCACCCTGATAGGATTTATTGAAGCTTTCTTT. Residues: CASTTLIGFIEAFF. This chain joins TRBV6-8 and TRBJ1-1; D not resolved. V lost 7 bases, J lost 7 bases, and 19 bases lay in between. This CDR3 comprises 14 residues. Germline lookup yields CDR1 MNHGY and CDR2 SAAAGT.

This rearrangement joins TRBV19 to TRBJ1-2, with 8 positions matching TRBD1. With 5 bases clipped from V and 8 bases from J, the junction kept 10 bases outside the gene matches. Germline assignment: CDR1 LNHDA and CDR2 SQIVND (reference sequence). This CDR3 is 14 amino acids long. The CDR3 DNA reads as TGTGCCAGTAGTTTCCCCGGACAGGGAGGAGGCTACACCTTC. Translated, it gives CASSFPGQGGGYTF.

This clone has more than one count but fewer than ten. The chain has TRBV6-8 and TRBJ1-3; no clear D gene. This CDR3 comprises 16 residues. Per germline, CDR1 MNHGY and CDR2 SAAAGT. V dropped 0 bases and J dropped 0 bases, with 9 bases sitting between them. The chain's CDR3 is CASSYSPASSGNTIYF. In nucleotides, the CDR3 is TGTGCCAGCAGTTACTCCCCGGCAAGCTCTGGAAACACCATATATTTT.

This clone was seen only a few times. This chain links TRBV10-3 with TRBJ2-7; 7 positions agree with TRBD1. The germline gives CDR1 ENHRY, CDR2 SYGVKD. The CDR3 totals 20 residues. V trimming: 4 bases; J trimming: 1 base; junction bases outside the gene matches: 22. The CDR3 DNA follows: TGTGCCATCAGTGGCCAAACCAATAAAGGGGGCAAAGGGGAGTCCTACGAGCAGTACTTC. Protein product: CAISGQTNKGGKGESYEQYF.

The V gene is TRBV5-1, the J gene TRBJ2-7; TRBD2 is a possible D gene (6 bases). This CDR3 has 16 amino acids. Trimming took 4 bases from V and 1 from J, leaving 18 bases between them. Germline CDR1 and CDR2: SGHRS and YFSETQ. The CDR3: CASSRGNYGGSYEQYF. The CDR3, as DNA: TGCGCCAGCAGCCGGGGGAACTACGGAGGGTCCTACGAGCAGTACTTC.

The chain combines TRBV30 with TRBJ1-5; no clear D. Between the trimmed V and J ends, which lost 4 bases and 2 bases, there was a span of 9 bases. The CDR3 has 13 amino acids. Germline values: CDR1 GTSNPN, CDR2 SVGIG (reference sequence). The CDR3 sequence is CAWNGRGNQPQHF. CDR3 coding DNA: TGTGCCTGGAACGGGCGGGGCAATCAGCCCCAGCATTTT.

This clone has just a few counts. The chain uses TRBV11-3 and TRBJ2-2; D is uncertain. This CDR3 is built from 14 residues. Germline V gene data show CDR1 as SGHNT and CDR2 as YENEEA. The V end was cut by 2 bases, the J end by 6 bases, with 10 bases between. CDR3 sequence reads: CASSLRQLPGELFF. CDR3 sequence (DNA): TGTGCCAGCAGCTTAAGGCAGCTCCCCGGGGAGCTGTTTTTT. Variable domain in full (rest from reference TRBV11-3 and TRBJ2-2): EAGVVQSPRYKIIEKKQPVAFWCNPISGHNTLYWYLQNLGQGPELLIRYENEEAVDDSQLPKDRFSAERLKGVDSTLKIQPAELGDSAVYLCASSLRQLPGELFFGEGSRLTVL.

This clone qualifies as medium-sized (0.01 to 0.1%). CDR3 protein: CASSRLLTGIYNEQFF. The CDR3 bases are TGTGCCAGCAGTCGCCTTTTAACGGGAATCTACAATGAGCAGTTCTTC. The chain recombines TRBV6-8 with TRBJ2-1; tentative D call: TRBD2 (5 bases). Trimming took 5 bases from V and 3 from J, leaving 17 bases between them. CDR1 is MNHGY, CDR2 SAAAGT, per germline. The CDR3 consists of 16 residues.

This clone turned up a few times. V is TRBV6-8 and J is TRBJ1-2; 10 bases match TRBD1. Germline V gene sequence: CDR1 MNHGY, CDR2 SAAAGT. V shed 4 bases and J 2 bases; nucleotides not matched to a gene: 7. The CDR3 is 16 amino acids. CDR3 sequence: CASSSTGQGGNYGYTF. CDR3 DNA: TGTGCCAGCAGTTCAACTGGACAGGGGGGGAACTATGGCTACACCTTC.

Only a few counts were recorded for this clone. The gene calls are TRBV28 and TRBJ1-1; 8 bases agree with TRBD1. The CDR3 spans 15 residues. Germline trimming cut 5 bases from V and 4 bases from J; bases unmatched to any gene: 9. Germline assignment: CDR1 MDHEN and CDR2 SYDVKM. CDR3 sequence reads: CASSQGAQGPTEAFF. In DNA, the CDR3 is TGTGCCAGCAGTCAGGGGGCGCAGGGGCCCACTGAAGCTTTCTTT.

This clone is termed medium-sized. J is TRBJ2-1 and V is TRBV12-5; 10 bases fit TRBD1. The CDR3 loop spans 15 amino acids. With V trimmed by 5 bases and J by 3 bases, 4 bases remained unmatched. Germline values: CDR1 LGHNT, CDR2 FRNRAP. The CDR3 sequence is CASGAWTGGYNEQFF. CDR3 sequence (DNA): TGTGCTAGTGGTGCCTGGACAGGGGGCTACAATGAGCAGTTCTTC. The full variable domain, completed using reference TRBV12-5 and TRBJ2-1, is DARVTQTPRHKVTEMGQEVTMRCQPILGHNTVFWYRQTMMQGLELLAYFRNRAPLDDSGMPKDRFSAEMPDATLATLKIQPSEPRDSAVYFCASGAWTGGYNEQFFGPGTRLTVL.

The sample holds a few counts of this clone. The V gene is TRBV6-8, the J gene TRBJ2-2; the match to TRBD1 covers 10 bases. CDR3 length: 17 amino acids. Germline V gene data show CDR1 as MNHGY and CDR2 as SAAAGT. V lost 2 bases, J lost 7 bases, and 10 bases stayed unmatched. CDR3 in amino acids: CASSYPTGQGKNGELFF. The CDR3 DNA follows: TGTGCCAGCAGTTACCCAACGGGACAGGGGAAAAACGGGGAGCTGTTTTTT.